What follows are 30 T cell receptor beta chains derived from one specimen sequenced in a study of T-cell memory formation after mild COVID-19. TCRdb redid the calling of the 5' RACE reads with MiXCR, one entry per CDR3 protein. This repertoire shows more than 150,000 distinct CDR3 sequences, about a fifth found once; its top ten account for roughly 4.3%. Material: PBMCs or a T cell subset sorted from them (not recorded which). The source is a man between 18 and 29 years old who had mild COVID-19 (a few samples of this study predate the infection). Cell type and time point are not known.

This clonotype was picked up a small number of times. This chain links TRBV29-1 with TRBJ2-5, with a possible D match to TRBD2 (6 bases). CDR1 and CDR2 (germline): SQVTM, ANQGSEA. V was trimmed by 3 bases and J by 4 bases, leaving 9 bases between them. CDR3 size: 12 residues. CDR3 region: CSVDGGRETQYF. For the CDR3, the DNA is TGCAGCGTTGACGGAGGGAGAGAGACCCAGTACTTC.

This clonotype was picked up a small number of times. The rearrangement joins TRBV20-1 to TRBJ1-1; TRBD1 matches at 9 bases. Germline CDR1 reads DFQATT; CDR2 reads SNEGSKA (reference sequence). Losses at the gene ends were 5 bases for V and 12 bases for J; bases not matched to a gene: 13. CDR3 length: 13 amino acids. CDR3 sequence reads: CSAVNPRTGATFF. The CDR3 DNA reads as TGCAGTGCTGTTAATCCCCGGACAGGGGCAACTTTCTTT.

The sample holds a few counts of this clonotype. V and J are TRBV24-1 and TRBJ2-5; either TRBD1 or TRBD2 may supply D (6 bases each). CDR1 is KGHDR, CDR2 SFDVKD, per germline. Between the trimmed V and J ends, which lost 3 bases and 5 bases, there was a span of 9 bases. This CDR3 is built from 13 residues. Here the CDR3 DNA reads TGTGCCACCAGTGATGGGGGGCGCGAGACCCAGTACTTC. Amino acids: CATSDGGRETQYF.

This clonotype has more than one count but fewer than ten. The gene calls are TRBV7-9 and TRBJ2-1, with 7 bases aligning to TRBD2. The CDR3 consists of 15 residues. Germline V gives CDR1 SEHNR, CDR2 FQNEAQ (reference sequence). V was clipped by 3 bases and J by 6 bases; unmatched bases: 8. For the CDR3, the DNA is TGTGCCAGCAGCTTTATGATAGCGGGCCCCAATGAGCAGTTCTTC. Its translation is CASSFMIAGPNEQFF.

The chain carries TRBV6-2 or TRBV6-3 and TRBJ1-5, with TRBD1 identical over 12 bases. CDR1 and CDR2 (germline): MNHEY, SVGEGT. The ends lost 5 bases at V and 4 bases at J; junction bases unmatched: 12. CDR3 length equals 18 residues. The CDR3 region has the DNA TGTGCCAGCAGTCTACTCTCCGGGACAGGGGGCGGGAATCAGCCCCAGCATTTT. This translates into CASSLLSGTGGGNQPQHF.

In its sample, this clonotype was seen many times. The gene calls are TRBV5-1 and TRBJ1-1, with D possibly being TRBD1 (5 bases). This CDR3 comprises 14 residues. The V gene's germline CDR1 is SGHRS and CDR2 YFSETQ. V was shortened by 4 bases and J by 5 bases, with 15 bases between the two germline ends. This chain's CDR3 is CASSVMGTATEAFF. For the CDR3, the DNA is TGCGCCAGCAGCGTAATGGGGACGGCAACTGAAGCTTTCTTT.

The chain has TRBV6-5 and TRBJ2-2; a weak D match, TRBD1 (5 bases). This CDR3 has 18 residues. The ends were cut back, 2 bases at V and 1 base at J, with 17 bases in the middle. Germline V gene data show CDR1 as MNHEY and CDR2 as SVGAGI. CDR3 amino acids: CASSYKVQGLWNTGELFF. In DNA form, the CDR3 reads TGTGCCAGCAGTTACAAAGTCCAGGGCCTTTGGAACACCGGGGAGCTGTTTTTT.

V is TRBV5-1 and J is TRBJ2-5; 7 nucleotides agree with TRBD2. The ends lost 4 bases at V and 5 bases at J; junction bases unmatched: 11. CDR3 length: 15 amino acids. Per the germline V gene, CDR1 is SGHRS and CDR2 is YFSETQ. CDR3 in DNA: TGCGCCAGCAGCCGGTTGGAGGGAGGGGACGAGACCCAGTACTTC. It is translated as CASSRLEGGDETQYF.

The chain has TRBV5-1 and TRBJ1-1; 8 bases line up with TRBD1. Germline CDR1 is SGHRS and CDR2 is YFSETQ. J gave up 5 bases and V 4 bases, and 7 bases lay outside the gene matches. The length of the CDR3 is 14 residues. The CDR3: CASSGGQVGTEAFF. The CDR3 nucleotides are TGCGCCAGCAGCGGGGGACAGGTCGGGACTGAAGCTTTCTTT.

This clonotype was recorded a few times. This chain connects TRBV5-1 to TRBJ1-1; D unclear. Germline V gene lookup returns CDR1 SGHRS and CDR2 YFSETQ. Trimming shortened V by 0 bases and J by 7 bases, and 10 bases separated the two germline ends. The CDR3 loop spans 13 amino acids. This CDR3 reads CASSLAEGYEAFF. The DNA of the CDR3 is TGCGCCAGCAGCTTGGCCGAGGGTTATGAAGCTTTCTTT.

This chain links TRBV4-1 with TRBJ1-3; no clear D. Germline-derived CDR1 and CDR2 are MGHRA and YSYEKL. CDR3 length: 15 residues. With 5 bases removed from V and 0 bases from J, the gap between germline ends came to 11 bases. This CDR3 reads CASSDLPLSGNTIYF. CDR3 DNA: TGCGCCAGCAGCGACTTGCCCCTCTCTGGAAACACCATATATTTT.

This clonotype occurred once. In nucleotides, the CDR3 is TGTGCCAGCAGCTTACGAGGGGCTGGCTACACCTTC. Amino acids: CASSLRGAGYTF. The chain employs TRBV11-1 and TRBJ1-2; TRBD1 might be the D (5 bases). The V gene lost 2 bases and the J gene lost 7 bases, with 8 bases spanning the gap. Germline CDR1 reads SGHAT; CDR2 reads FQDESV (reference sequence). The CDR3 runs 12 residues.

The V and J genes are TRBV10-3 and TRBJ2-5; D is possibly TRBD1 or TRBD2 (5 bases each). Germline V gene data show CDR1 as ENHRY and CDR2 as SYGVKD. V lost 3 bases to trimming and J lost 5 bases, with 10 bases between them. The CDR3 consists of 13 residues. The CDR3 bases are TGTGCCATCAGTGATCGAGGGGTGGAGACCCAGTACTTC. It translates to CAISDRGVETQYF.

This clonotype was counted between two and nine times. The chain has TRBV12-5 and TRBJ1-1; D may be TRBD1 (6 bases). The germline CDR1 and CDR2 sequences are LGHNT and FRNRAP. CDR3 length equals 15 residues. Between the trimmed V and J ends, which lost 5 bases and 6 bases, there was a span of 19 bases. CDR3 in DNA: TGTGCTAGTGGTCCTGGACAGTCCCTTCGGGCTGAAGCTTTCTTT. Protein sequence: CASGPGQSLRAEAFF.

The chain employs TRBV29-1 and TRBJ2-3; 8 bases align to TRBD2. Trimming removed 3 bases from V and 2 bases from J; junction bases left unmatched: 4. CDR1 SQVTM and CDR2 ANQGSEA come from the germline V gene. CDR3 length: 14 amino acids. The CDR3 DNA reads TGCAGCGTTGAGCGGGGGGCGGTCACAGATACGCAGTATTTT. It specifies CSVERGAVTDTQYF.

Many counts were recorded for this clonotype. The chain carries TRBV10-3 and TRBJ2-2, with D hard to call. CDR3 length equals 11 residues. CDR1 and CDR2 (germline): ENHRY, SYGVKD. V lost 5 bases, J lost 4 bases, and 2 bases lay in between. CDR3 coding DNA: TGTGCCATCAGTTTCACCGGGGAGCTGTTTTTT. It is translated as CAISFTGELFF.

The V call is TRBV5-1, the J call TRBJ1-4; 7 bases are shared with TRBD1. Germline V gives CDR1 SGHRS, CDR2 YFSETQ. The CDR3 has 15 residues. Unmatched junction bases numbered 9, after V lost 4 bases and J lost 6 bases. As DNA, the CDR3 is TGCGCCAGCAGCCCTGGGACAGTTAGAGATGAAAAACTGTTTTTT. As protein: CASSPGTVRDEKLFF.

The table lists this clonotype with a few counts. The chain recombines TRBV12-3 or TRBV12-4 with TRBJ2-2, with 11 positions matching TRBD2. V gave up 3 bases and J gave up 6 bases; unmatched junction bases: 6. The CDR3 sequence is 16 residues long. The CDR3 sequence is CASSLLAGGNAGELFF. The CDR3 DNA sequence: TGTGCCAGCAGTTTGCTAGCGGGGGGAAATGCCGGGGAGCTGTTTTTT.

The rearrangement links TRBV6-5 to TRBJ1-2; TRBD1 matches at 8 bases. Germline CDR1 reads MNHEY; CDR2 reads SVGAGI. The V and J ends lost 0 bases and 7 bases, in that order; junction bases with no gene match: 13. The CDR3 has 17 amino acids. DNA for the CDR3: TGTGCCAGCAGTTACTCGATCAAGGGCTGGACAGGGATTGGCTACACCTTC. Its translation is CASSYSIKGWTGIGYTF.

In this sample, this clonotype turned up many times. J is TRBJ2-7 and V is TRBV5-1; D is uncertain. Trimming stripped 4 bases from V and 0 bases from J, with 5 bases between. The V gene's germline CDR1 is SGHRS and CDR2 YFSETQ. The CDR3 length is 12 residues. CDR3 sequence: CASSLSSYEQYF. The CDR3 DNA follows: TGCGCCAGCAGCCTAAGCTCCTACGAGCAGTACTTC.

This chain uses TRBV10-3 with TRBJ1-2, with 8 bases identical to TRBD1. V dropped 4 bases and J dropped 4; count of bases not matched to a gene: 2. The CDR3 covers 13 residues. The germline CDR1 and CDR2 sequences are ENHRY and SYGVKD. CDR3 in DNA: TGTGCCATCAGTGCCGGGACAGGCTATGGCTACACCTTC. Translation: CAISAGTGYGYTF.

This clonotype turned up a few times. The genes are TRBV5-5 and TRBJ2-5; D is perhaps TRBD1 (6 bases). V was clipped by 1 base and J by 5 bases, with 15 bases between them. The CDR3 totals 15 residues. Looked up from germline, CDR1 is SGHKS and CDR2 is YYEKEE (reference sequence). The CDR3 loop reads CASSLRQGQGETQYF. The CDR3 coding sequence is TGTGCCAGCAGCTTGAGGCAGGGGCAGGGGGAGACCCAGTACTTC. The full variable domain, rest sourced from reference TRBV5-5 and TRBJ2-5, is DAGVTQSPTHLIKTRGQQVTLRCSPISGHKSVSWYQQVLGQGPQFIFQYYEKEERGRGNFPDRFSARQFPNYSSELNVNALLLGDSALYLCASSLRQGQGETQYFGPGTRLLVL.

The chain uses TRBV12-3 or TRBV12-4 and TRBJ1-3; D gene uncertain. V was pared by 4 bases and J by 0 bases, with 10 bases between. CDR3 length equals 15 residues. The CDR3 DNA sequence: TGTGCCAGCAGTTACAGAAGATACTCTGGAAACACCATATATTTT. Translation gives CASSYRRYSGNTIYF.

V usage is TRBV7-6 and J usage is TRBJ2-1; 10 bases line up with TRBD2. Germline V gives CDR1 SGHVS, CDR2 FNYEAQ. J was trimmed by 5 bases and V by 5 bases; bases with no gene match: 6. This CDR3 contains 15 residues. In DNA, the CDR3 is TGTGCCAGCAGCACCCTAGCGGGGGTAGACAATGAGCAGTTCTTC. It encodes CASSTLAGVDNEQFF.

This clonotype was detected a few times. The chain employs TRBV20-1 and TRBJ2-3, with 12 bases matching TRBD2. Germline V gene sequence: CDR1 DFQATT, CDR2 SNEGSKA (reference sequence). V lost 4 bases to trimming and J lost 4 bases; unmatched junction nucleotides: 6. This CDR3 spans 15 amino acids. This CDR3 is CSATPSGGAADTQYF. The CDR3 DNA is TGCAGTGCTACGCCTAGCGGGGGGGCCGCAGATACGCAGTATTTT.

The J gene is TRBJ2-7, the V gene TRBV29-1; a weak D match, TRBD2 (6 bases). Trimming left V 7 bases short and J 7 bases short, with 14 bases between. CDR3 length equals 11 residues. Germline CDR1 is SQVTM and CDR2 is ANQGSEA. DNA of the CDR3: TGCAGCGGGGGGGACTCCTGGGAGCAGTACTTC. Its protein is CSGGDSWEQYF.

This chain uses TRBV6-4 with TRBJ2-3; tentative D call: TRBD1 (6 bases). V was pared by 4 bases and J by 6 bases, with 11 bases between. The CDR3 consists of 13 residues. The V gene's germline CDR1 is MRHNA and CDR2 SNTAGT. The chain's CDR3 is CASSVQGGDTQYF. The CDR3 DNA follows: TGTGCCAGCAGTGTACAGGGTGGGGATACGCAGTATTTT.

Ten or more counts support this clonotype. The CDR3 DNA reads TGCGCCAGCAGCCTCTTGGGACAGGGGAACGAGCAGTACTTC. Translation: CASSLLGQGNEQYF. This sequence joins TRBV4-1 and TRBJ2-7; 10 bases agree with TRBD1. CDR1 MGHRA and CDR2 YSYEKL come from the germline V gene. The ends lost 4 bases at V and 5 bases at J; junction bases unmatched: 5. The CDR3 sequence is 14 residues long.

This chain uses TRBV6-5 with TRBJ1-1; D perhaps matches TRBD1 (6 bases). Germline loops: CDR1 MNHEY, CDR2 SVGAGI. Trimming removed 7 bases from V and 7 bases from J, with 16 bases in between. The CDR3 runs to 13 residues. This CDR3 reads CASTRFLDSEAFF. CDR3 coding DNA: TGTGCCAGCACCCGCTTTCTGGACAGTGAAGCTTTCTTT.

Only a few counts were recorded for this clonotype. The chain employs TRBV18 and TRBJ2-6; 10 nucleotides line up with TRBD1. Per the germline V gene, CDR1 is KGHSH and CDR2 is LQKENI. The trim removed 4 bases at V and 3 bases at J, leaving 6 bases unmatched. The CDR3 spans 17 residues. In DNA form, the CDR3 reads TGTGCCAGCTCACTATCGACAGGGGGCAATGGGGCCAACGTCCTGACTTTC. This encodes CASSLSTGGNGANVLTF.